A single T cell receptor beta chain is shown here with its context. V was pared by 4 bases and J by 2 bases, with 10 bases between. CDR1 SGHRS and CDR2 YFSETQ come from the germline V gene. This CDR3 contains 14 residues. These data belong to a study of blood T cell repertoires in COVID-19. TCRdb's table, derived via immunoSEQ multiplex PCR, lists solely in-frame clones and lacks some. The table records 200,000 to 250,000 clones, approximately 82% of them present only once. The sequenced sample was peripheral blood. This chain joins TRBV5-1 and TRBJ2-1; TRBD2 is a possible D gene (5 bases). This TCR was recovered from a human donor in a cohort sampled during active COVID-19. CDR3 sequence: CASSPGSAYNEQFF. CDR3 nucleotide sequence: TGCGCCAGCAGCCCGGGTAGCGCCTACAATGAGCAGTTCTTC.